Shown below are 9 T cell receptor beta chains from a single sample sequenced in a study of CD4 T cells in relation to SARS-CoV-2 and coronaviruses. The unexposed donors gave CD4+ T cells in about 2010-2019, prior to COVID-19. TCRdb keeps only in-frame clones here, not all; method: immunoSEQ multiplex PCR. The sample holds some 65,000 clones, around 87% seen once. The sample comprised memory CD4+ T cells from PBMCs. Receptors originate from a human donor in good health.

This clone came up a few times. V usage is TRBV28 and J usage is TRBJ1-2; a possible D gene is TRBD1 (6 bases). Trimming stripped 1 base from V and 2 bases from J, with 11 bases between. Per the germline V gene, CDR1 is MDHEN and CDR2 is SYDVKM. The length of the CDR3 is 15 residues. The CDR3 DNA is TGTGCCAGCAGTTTATTAGCAGGGGCGAACTATGGCTACACCTTC. Protein sequence: CASSLLAGANYGYTF.

This chain joins TRBV5-6 and TRBJ1-4; D is unresolved. Looked up from germline, CDR1 is SGHDT and CDR2 is YYEEEE. The CDR3 is 16 residues long. V gave up 3 bases and J gave up 5 bases, with 17 bases separating them. The chain's CDR3 is CASSSGPQTSNEKLFF. The CDR3 bases are TGTGCCAGCAGCTCAGGACCTCAAACCTCAAATGAAAAACTGTTTTTT.

The chain uses TRBV6-1 and TRBJ1-1, with D hard to call. CDR3 length equals 13 residues. Trimming took 2 bases from V and 1 from J, leaving 5 bases between them. The germline CDR1 and CDR2 sequences are MNHNS and SASEGT. The CDR3 nucleotides read TGTGCCAGCAGTGAACTGACGAACACTGAAGCTTTCTTT. This sequence encodes CASSELTNTEAFF.

The chain has TRBV13 and TRBJ2-2; 8 nucleotides match TRBD2. The length of the CDR3 is 16 residues. The trim removed 0 bases at V and 4 bases at J, leaving 4 bases unmatched. CDR1 and CDR2 from the germline V gene are PRHDT and FYEKMQ (reference sequence). The DNA for the CDR3 is TGTGCCAGCAGCTTAGGTGGCGGGGGGACCACCGGGGAGCTGTTTTTT. Translation gives CASSLGGGGTTGELFF.

This CDR3 reads CSVVWQYNEQFF. In nucleotides, the CDR3 is TGCAGCGTTGTTTGGCAGTACAATGAGCAGTTCTTC. V is TRBV29-1 and J is TRBJ2-1, with D hard to call. Germline CDR1 and CDR2: SQVTM and ANQGSEA. V lost 4 bases, J lost 4 bases, and 8 bases lay in between. The CDR3 runs 12 residues.

This chain uses TRBV18 with TRBJ1-1; TRBD1 agrees at 9 bases. CDR1 and CDR2 (germline): KGHSH, LQKENI. This CDR3 contains 14 residues. The V and J ends lost 3 bases and 9 bases, in that order; junction bases with no gene match: 8. The CDR3 DNA is TGTGCCAGCTCACCCCGGACAGGGGAGCATCAAGCTTTCTTT. Translating gives CASSPRTGEHQAFF.

The genes are TRBV5-4 and TRBJ2-7; possible D gene TRBD2, 5 bases. CDR3 size: 13 residues. Germline values: CDR1 SGHNT, CDR2 YYREEE (reference sequence). Trimming stripped 0 bases from V and 4 bases from J, with 8 bases between. The DNA of the CDR3 is TGTGCCAGCAGCTTGGCCGGGGTTTACGAGCAGTACTTC. Translation gives CASSLAGVYEQYF. Using reference TRBV5-4 and TRBJ2-7 for the parts outside the CDR3, the full variable domain is ETGVTQSPTHLIKTRGQQVTLRCSSQSGHNTVSWYQQALGQGPQFIFQYYREEENGRGNFPPRFSGLQFPNYSSELNVNALELDDSALYLCASSLAGVYEQYFGPGTRLTVT.

The J gene is TRBJ1-3, the V gene TRBV5-1; D gene unclear. V was pared by 0 bases and J by 0 bases, with 10 bases between. The CDR3 runs to 16 residues. Germline V gives CDR1 SGHRS, CDR2 YFSETQ. The CDR3 sequence is CASSLAEISSGNTIYF. In nucleotides, the CDR3 is TGCGCCAGCAGCTTGGCCGAGATTAGCTCTGGAAACACCATATATTTT.

The V and J genes are TRBV12-2 and TRBJ2-5; the D call in the table, TRBD2, was not verified against the DNA. TRBV12-2 is deemed a pseudogene. The CDR3 has 17 residues. The CDR3 loop is CASRPLLRRLGGETQYF. CDR3 bases: TGTGCAAGTCGCCCCCTTCTGAGGCGGTTGGGAGGAGAGACCCAGTACTTC.